These T cell receptor beta chains were read from a single sample in a study of glioma-infiltrating T cells after dendritic cell vaccination. Method: immunoSEQ multiplex PCR; TCRdb's copy keeps in-frame clones and lacks some. Of some 58,000 clones in the sample, approximately 81% are singletons; the top ten hold roughly 8.5%. This specimen consisted of blood, obtained after dendritic cell vaccination. Receptor source: a human donor with glioblastoma. Each CDR3 is given with its conserved first and last residue. D genes are given only for firm matches. Not all rows give a size; the values are once, few, many and, for expanded clones, a class.

v_gene	j_gene	d_gene	abundance	CDR3aa	CDR3nt
TRBV9	TRBJ2-3	.	.	CASSPGHISDTQYF	TGTGCCAGCAGCCCAGGACATATCTCTGATACGCAGTATTTT
TRBV27	TRBJ2-5	TRBD2	.	CASSLSTSGGPFGAQYF	TGTGCCAGCAGTTTATCGACTAGCGGGGGGCCCTTTGGAGCCCAGTACTTC
TRBV4-2	TRBJ1-6	.	.	CASSQDGQEGNSPLHF	TGTGCCAGCAGCCAAGATGGCCAGGAGGGGAATTCCCCCCTCCACTTT
TRBV9	TRBJ1-2	.	.	CASSDAGGRYGYTF	TGTGCCAGCAGCGACGCCGGGGGGCGGTATGGCTACACCTTC
TRBV14	TRBJ2-3	.	.	CASSQDHTLTDTQYF	TGTGCCAGCAGCCAAGATCACACCCTCACAGATACGCAGTATTTT
TRBV9	TRBJ2-5	.	.	CASSGTNNRETQYF	TGTGCCAGCAGCGGGACAAACAATCGGGAGACCCAGTACTTC
TRBV2	TRBJ1-1	.	few	CASIATGASTEAFF	TGTGCCAGCATTGCGACAGGTGCTAGCACTGAAGCTTTCTTT
TRBV4-3	TRBJ2-7	TRBD2	.	CASSPGLVHEQYF	TGCGCCAGCAGCCCGGGACTAGTCCACGAGCAGTACTTC
TRBV18	TRBJ1-4	TRBD1	.	CASSLTGDRYILNEKLFF	TGTGCCAGCTCACTGACAGGGGATCGGTATATTCTTAATGAAAAACTGTTTTTT
TRBV9	TRBJ2-3	.	.	CASSVDSPYGTDTQYF	TGTGCCAGCAGCGTAGACAGCCCCTATGGGACAGATACGCAGTATTTT
TRBV9	TRBJ2-7	TRBD1	.	CASSPRTGLSYEQYF	TGTGCCAGCAGCCCCCGGACAGGGTTGTCCTACGAGCAGTACTTC
TRBV11-3	TRBJ1-4	TRBD1	few	CASSPRDRRNEKLFF	TGTGCCAGCAGCCCCAGGGACAGGAGAAATGAAAAACTGTTTTTT
TRBV4-2	TRBJ2-7	TRBD1	.	CASSQAGQGAYEQYF	TGTGCCAGCAGCCAAGCGGGACAGGGGGCCTACGAGCAGTACTTC
TRBV9	TRBJ2-2	.	.	CASSPHGWGLGTGELFF	TGTGCCAGCAGCCCCCACGGCTGGGGGCTAGGTACCGGGGAGCTGTTTTTT
TRBV5-4	TRBJ2-7	TRBD1	.	CASSLQGSYEQYF	TGTGCCAGCAGCTTACAGGGGAGCTACGAGCAGTACTTC
TRBV7-9	TRBJ1-2	TRBD1	.	CASSLEGQGLNNYGYTF	TGTGCCAGCAGCTTAGAAGGACAGGGACTTAATAACTATGGCTACACCTTC
TRBV7-2	TRBJ1-6	.	once	CASSLGSSSYNSPLHF	TGTGCCAGCAGCCTTGGTAGTAGCTCCTATAATTCACCCCTCCACTTT
TRBV4-1	TRBJ1-2	TRBD1	.	CASSQPGQGLNYTF	TGCGCCAGCAGCCAACCGGGACAGGGGTTGAACTACACCTTC
TRBV28	TRBJ2-2	.	.	CASLQGNTGELFF	TGTGCCAGCCTCCAGGGGAACACCGGGGAGCTGTTTTTT
TRBV19	TRBJ1-1	TRBD1	.	CASTAWTGSFRNTEAFF	TGTGCCAGTACGGCCTGGACAGGCTCCTTCAGGAACACTGAAGCTTTCTTT
TRBV6-6	TRBJ1-5	.	.	CASSYWEGGNQPQHF	TGTGCCAGCAGTTACTGGGAGGGGGGCAATCAGCCCCAGCATTTT
TRBV30	TRBJ2-7	.	.	CAWSLSYEGQYF	TGTGCCTGGAGTCTCTCCTATGAGGGGCAGTACTTC
TRBV5-6	TRBJ2-1	.	.	CASSLDAVSSYNEQFF	TGTGCCAGCAGCTTGGACGCGGTAAGCTCCTACAATGAGCAGTTCTTC
TRBV19	TRBJ1-6	.	.	CASSIDPGRTRSPLHF	TGTGCCAGTAGTATAGATCCAGGACGGACTAGATCACCCCTCCACTTT
TRBV28	TRBJ2-3	TRBD2	.	CASSPGTSGGVSDTQYF	TGTGCCAGCAGTCCCGGGACTAGCGGGGGGGTTTCAGATACGCAGTATTTT
TRBV7-6	TRBJ2-1	TRBD1	.	CASSLYRGEQFF	TGTGCCAGCAGCCTCTACAGGGGCGAGCAGTTCTTC
TRBV9	TRBJ1-6	TRBD1	few	CASSVGQGVGSPLHF	TGTGCCAGCAGCGTAGGACAGGGCGTAGGGTCACCCCTCCACTTT
TRBV11-2	TRBJ2-7	.	.	CASSSSPGFTYEQYF	TGTGCCAGCAGCTCCTCGCCGGGGTTCACCTACGAGCAGTACTTC
TRBV7-9	TRBJ2-2	TRBD1	once	CASSLGGQGPTGELFF	TGTGCCAGCAGCTTAGGAGGACAGGGCCCCACCGGGGAGCTGTTTTTT